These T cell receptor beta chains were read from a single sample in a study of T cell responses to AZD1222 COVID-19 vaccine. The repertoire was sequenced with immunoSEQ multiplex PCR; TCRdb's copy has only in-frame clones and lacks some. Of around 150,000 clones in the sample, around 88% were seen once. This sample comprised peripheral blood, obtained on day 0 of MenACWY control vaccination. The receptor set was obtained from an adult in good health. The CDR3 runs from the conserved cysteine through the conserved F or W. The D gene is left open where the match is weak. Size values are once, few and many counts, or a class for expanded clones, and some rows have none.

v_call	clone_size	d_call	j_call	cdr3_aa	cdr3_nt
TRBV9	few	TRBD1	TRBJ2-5	CASSDTGVRETQYF	TGTGCCAGCAGTGATACAGGGGTCCGGGAGACCCAGTACTTC
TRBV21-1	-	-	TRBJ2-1	CASSKALSEGTSSYNEQFF	TGTGCCAGCAGCAAAGCGCTCTCCGAGGGGACTAGCTCCTACAATGAGCAGTTCTTC
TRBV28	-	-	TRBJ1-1	CASSALLEAFF	TGTGCCAGCTCAGCCTTACTCGAAGCTTTCTTT
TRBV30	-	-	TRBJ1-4	CAWSLVGGREKLFF	TGTGCCTGGAGTTTGGTGGGGGGGCGCGAAAAACTGTTTTTT
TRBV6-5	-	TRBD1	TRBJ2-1	CASSVRDRGNEQFF	TGTGCCAGCAGCGTCCGGGACAGGGGTAATGAGCAGTTCTTC
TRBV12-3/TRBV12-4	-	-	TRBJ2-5	CASSSRTDPEDF	TGTGCCAGCAGTTCTAGGACTGATCCAGAGGACTTC
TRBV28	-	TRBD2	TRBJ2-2	CASSLSSGRAFGGELFF	TGTGCCAGCAGTTTATCTAGCGGGAGGGCCTTTGGCGGGGAGCTGTTTTTT
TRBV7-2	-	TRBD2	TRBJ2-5	CASSLDGRPQETQYF	TGTGCCAGCAGCTTAGACGGGAGGCCCCAAGAGACCCAGTACTTC
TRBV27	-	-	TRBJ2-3	CASRSPFSGTDTQYF	TGTGCCAGCAGGTCCCCGTTCAGCGGGACAGATACGCAGTATTTT
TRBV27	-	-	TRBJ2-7	CASSLRRGTSYEQYF	TGTGCCAGCAGTTTACGCAGGGGAACCTCCTACGAGCAGTACTTC
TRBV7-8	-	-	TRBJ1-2	CASSSDRRYGYTF	TGTGCCAGCAGCTCGGACAGACGCTATGGCTACACCTTC
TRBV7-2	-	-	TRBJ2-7	CASSLSLRGVTYEQYF	TGTGCCAGCAGCTTAAGCCTCAGGGGGGTTACCTACGAGCAGTACTTC
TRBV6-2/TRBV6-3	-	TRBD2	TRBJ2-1	CASSYQGLAEYNEQFF	TGTGCCAGCAGTTACCAAGGACTAGCGGAATACAATGAGCAGTTCTTC
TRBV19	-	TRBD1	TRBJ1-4	CASSMTGTGVEKLFF	TGTGCCAGTAGTATGACCGGGACAGGGGTCGAAAAACTGTTTTTT
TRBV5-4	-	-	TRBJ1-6	CASSPIPAGQNSPLHF	TGTGCCAGCAGCCCGATCCCGGCAGGGCAGAATTCACCCCTCCACTTT
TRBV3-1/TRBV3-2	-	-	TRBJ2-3	CASSLSGADTQYF	TGTGCCAGCAGCCTTAGCGGAGCCGATACGCAGTATTTT
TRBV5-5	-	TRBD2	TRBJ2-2	CASSSHIAGGDTGELFF	TGTGCCAGCAGCTCGCATATAGCGGGAGGAGACACCGGGGAGCTGTTTTTT